This note documents a single T cell receptor beta chain sequence. The antigen remains undetermined. These data belong to a study of blood T cells in healthy people across ages. Broader study findings: The percentage of naive T cells correlated strongly with TCR beta diversity. Measured against age, TCR beta diversity per million T cells decreased in a roughly linear manner.

Trimming cost V 4 bases and J 1 base, with 7 bases left between them. The germline gives CDR1 MRHNA, CDR2 SNTAGT. The CDR3 runs to 13 residues. Sample-barcoded 5' priming and a J-beta primer mix drove a second PCR of about 7 to 11 cycles. TCRdb reanalysed the 5' RACE reads using MiXCR and keeps one entry per CDR3 protein. The sample includes 550,000 to 800,000 distinct CDR3 sequences, about a third of them seen just once. The receptor was derived from a woman older than 75 in good health. Material for sequencing was blood. V gene TRBV6-4 combines with J gene TRBJ1-1, with no clear D. CDR3 nucleotides: TGTGCCAGCAGTGCCACCGAGAACACTGAAGCTTTCTTT. Translating gives CASSATENTEAFF.